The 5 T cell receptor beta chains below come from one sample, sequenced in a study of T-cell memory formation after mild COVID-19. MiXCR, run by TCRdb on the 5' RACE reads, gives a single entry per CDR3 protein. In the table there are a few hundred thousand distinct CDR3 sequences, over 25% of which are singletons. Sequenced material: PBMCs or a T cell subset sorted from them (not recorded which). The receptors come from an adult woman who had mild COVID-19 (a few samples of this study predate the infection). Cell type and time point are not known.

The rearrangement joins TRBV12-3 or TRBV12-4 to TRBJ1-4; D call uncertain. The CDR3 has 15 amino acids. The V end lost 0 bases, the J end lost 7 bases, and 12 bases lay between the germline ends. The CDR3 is CASSLASPVGEKLFF. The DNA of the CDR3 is TGTGCCAGCAGTTTAGCGAGCCCGGTGGGTGAAAAACTGTTTTTT.

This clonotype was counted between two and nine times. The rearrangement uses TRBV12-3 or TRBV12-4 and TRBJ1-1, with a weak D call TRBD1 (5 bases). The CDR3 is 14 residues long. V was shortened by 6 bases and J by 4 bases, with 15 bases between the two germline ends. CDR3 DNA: TGTGCCAGCAGCCCTAGGGACTTCCGCACTGAAGCTTTCTTT. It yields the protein CASSPRDFRTEAFF.

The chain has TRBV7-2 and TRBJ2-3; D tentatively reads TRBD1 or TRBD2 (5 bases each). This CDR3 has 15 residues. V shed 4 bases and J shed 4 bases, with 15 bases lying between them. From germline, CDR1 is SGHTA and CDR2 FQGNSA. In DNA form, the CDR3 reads TGTGCCAGCAGCTCTGGGGGACCGAGGGCAGATACGCAGTATTTT. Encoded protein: CASSSGGPRADTQYF. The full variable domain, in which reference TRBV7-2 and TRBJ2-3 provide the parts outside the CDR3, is GAGVSQSPSNKVTEKGKDVELRCDPISGHTALYWYRQSLGQGLEFLIYFQGNSAPDKSGLPSDRFSAERTGGSVSTLTIQRTQQEDSAVYLCASSSGGPRADTQYFGPGTRLTVL.

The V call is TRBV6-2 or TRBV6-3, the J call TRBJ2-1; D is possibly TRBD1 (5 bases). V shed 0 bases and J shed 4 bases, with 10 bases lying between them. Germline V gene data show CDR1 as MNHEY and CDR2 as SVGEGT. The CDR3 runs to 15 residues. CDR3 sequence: CASSYSTRAYNEQFF. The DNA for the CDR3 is TGTGCCAGCAGTTACTCGACCAGGGCTTACAATGAGCAGTTCTTC.

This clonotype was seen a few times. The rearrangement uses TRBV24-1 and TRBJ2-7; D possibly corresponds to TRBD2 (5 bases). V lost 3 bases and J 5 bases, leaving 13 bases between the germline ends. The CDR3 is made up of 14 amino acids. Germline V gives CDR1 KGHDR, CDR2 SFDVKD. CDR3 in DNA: TGTGCCACCAGTGATACTCGGACTCCTCACGAGCAGTACTTC. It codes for CATSDTRTPHEQYF.